This T cell receptor beta chain came from a study of blood T cells in healthy people across ages. Study outcomes and limitations: Diversity of TCR beta correlated strongly with naive T cell percentage. Shifts in expanded clonotypes may have been confounded by donor CMV status, which was unknown. More naive CD4+ cells and higher diversity marked long-lived donors relative to aged donors.

Each donor's blood draw was 7.5 to 10 milliliters of peripheral blood. The germline V gene encodes CDR1 SGHTA and CDR2 FQGNSA. This CDR3 region has 12 residues. Details on this clonotype: The antigen remains unidentified.

Combining a sample-barcoded 5' primer with a J-beta primer mix, a second PCR ran for about 7 to 11 cycles. TCRdb re-analysed the 5' RACE reads in MiXCR, keeping a single row per CDR3 protein. The sample shows about 1.1 million distinct CDR3 sequences, approximately 38% of them seen only once. The gene calls are TRBV7-2 and TRBJ2-5; no definite D call. The J call may be mistaken, given a closer DNA end match to TRBJ2-7. The source of this sequence is a young man in good health. Source material: blood. For the CDR3, the DNA is TGTGCCAGCAGCTTATGGTTCGACGAGCAGTACTTC. Translating gives CASSLWFDEQYF.